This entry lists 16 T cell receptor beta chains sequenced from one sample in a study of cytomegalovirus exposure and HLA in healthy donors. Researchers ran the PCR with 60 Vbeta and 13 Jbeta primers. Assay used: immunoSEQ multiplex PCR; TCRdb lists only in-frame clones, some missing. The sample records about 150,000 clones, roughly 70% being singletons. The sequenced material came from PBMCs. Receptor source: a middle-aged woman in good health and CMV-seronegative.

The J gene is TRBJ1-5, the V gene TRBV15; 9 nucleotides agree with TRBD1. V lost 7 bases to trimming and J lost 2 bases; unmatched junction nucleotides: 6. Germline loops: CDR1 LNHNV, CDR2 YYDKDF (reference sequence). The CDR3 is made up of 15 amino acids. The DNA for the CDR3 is TGTGCCACCACCACAGGGGGCGCCGGCAATCAGCCCCAGCATTTT. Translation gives CATTTGGAGNQPQHF.

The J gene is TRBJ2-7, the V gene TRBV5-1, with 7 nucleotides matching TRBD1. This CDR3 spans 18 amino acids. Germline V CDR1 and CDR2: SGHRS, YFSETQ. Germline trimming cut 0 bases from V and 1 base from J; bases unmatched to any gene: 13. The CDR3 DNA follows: TGCGCCAGCAGCTTGGATCTTTTAGGGGACAGAGAGTCCTACGAGCAGTACTTC. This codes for CASSLDLLGDRESYEQYF.

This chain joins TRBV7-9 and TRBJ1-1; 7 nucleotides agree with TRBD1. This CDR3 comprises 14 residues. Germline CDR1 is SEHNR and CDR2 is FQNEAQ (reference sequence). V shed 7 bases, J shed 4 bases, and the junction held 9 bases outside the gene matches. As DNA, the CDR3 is TGTGCCAGCAACACACAGGGGTATTTCACTGAAGCTTTCTTT. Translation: CASNTQGYFTEAFF. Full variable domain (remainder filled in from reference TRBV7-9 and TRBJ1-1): DTGVSQNPRHKITKRGQNVTFRCDPISEHNRLYWYRQTLGQGPEFLTYFQNEAQLEKSRLLSDRFSAERPKGSFSTLEIQRTEQGDSAMYLCASNTQGYFTEAFFGQGTRLTVV.

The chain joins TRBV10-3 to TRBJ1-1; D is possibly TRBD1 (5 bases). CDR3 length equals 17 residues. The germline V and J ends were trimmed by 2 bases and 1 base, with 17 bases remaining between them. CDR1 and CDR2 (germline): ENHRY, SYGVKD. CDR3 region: CAISETGDWASNTEAFF. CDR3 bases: TGTGCCATCAGTGAGACGGGGGACTGGGCCTCGAACACTGAAGCTTTCTTT.

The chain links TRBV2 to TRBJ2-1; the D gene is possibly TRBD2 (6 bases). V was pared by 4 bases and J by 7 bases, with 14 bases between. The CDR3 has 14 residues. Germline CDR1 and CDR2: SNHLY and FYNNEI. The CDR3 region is CASSVILASNEQFF. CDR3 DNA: TGTGCCAGCAGTGTTATCCTAGCGTCTAATGAGCAGTTCTTC.

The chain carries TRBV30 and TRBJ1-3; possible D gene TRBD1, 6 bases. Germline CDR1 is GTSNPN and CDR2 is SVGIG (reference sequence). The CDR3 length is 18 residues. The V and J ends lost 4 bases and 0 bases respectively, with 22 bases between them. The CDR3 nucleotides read TGTGCCTGGACAGGCAAACAGGGAAGTCTACCCTCTGGAAACACCATATATTTT. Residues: CAWTGKQGSLPSGNTIYF.

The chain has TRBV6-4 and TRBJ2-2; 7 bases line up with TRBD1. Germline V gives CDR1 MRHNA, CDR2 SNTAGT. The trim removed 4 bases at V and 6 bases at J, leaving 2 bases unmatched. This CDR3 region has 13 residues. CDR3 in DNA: TGTGCCAGCAGTGGACAGGGTGCCGGGGAGCTGTTTTTT. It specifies CASSGQGAGELFF.

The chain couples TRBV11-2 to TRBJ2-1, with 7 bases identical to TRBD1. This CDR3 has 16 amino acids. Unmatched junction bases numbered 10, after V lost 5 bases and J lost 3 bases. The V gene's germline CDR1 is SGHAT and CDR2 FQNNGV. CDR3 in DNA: TGTGCCAGCAGCCAAATAAGGGGACAGAGCTACAATGAGCAGTTCTTC. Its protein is CASSQIRGQSYNEQFF.

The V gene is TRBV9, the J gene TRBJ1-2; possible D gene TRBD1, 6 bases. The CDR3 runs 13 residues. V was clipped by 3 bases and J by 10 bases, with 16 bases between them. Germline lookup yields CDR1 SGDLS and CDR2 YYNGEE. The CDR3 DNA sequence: TGTGCCAGCAGCGCGGGGACAAGTTCCGACTACACCTTC. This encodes CASSAGTSSDYTF.

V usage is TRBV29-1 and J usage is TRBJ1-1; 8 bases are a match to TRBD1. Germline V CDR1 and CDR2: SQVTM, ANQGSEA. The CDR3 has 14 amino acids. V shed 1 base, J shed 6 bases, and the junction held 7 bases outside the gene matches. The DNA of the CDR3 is TGCAGCGTTGAAGTCAGGGGGCCGAGGGCTGAAGCTTTCTTT. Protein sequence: CSVEVRGPRAEAFF.

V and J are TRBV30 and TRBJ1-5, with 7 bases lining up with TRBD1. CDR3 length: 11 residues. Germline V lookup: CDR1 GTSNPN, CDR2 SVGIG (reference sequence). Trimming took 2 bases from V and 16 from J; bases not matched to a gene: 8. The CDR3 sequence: CAWSSLGDRHF. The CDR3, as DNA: TGTGCCTGGAGTTCCTTGGGGGACAGACATTTT.

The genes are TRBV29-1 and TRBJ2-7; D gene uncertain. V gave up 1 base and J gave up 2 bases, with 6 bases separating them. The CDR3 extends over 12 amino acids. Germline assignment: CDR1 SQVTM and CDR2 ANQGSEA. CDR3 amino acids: CSVEGSAYEQYF. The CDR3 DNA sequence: TGCAGCGTTGAAGGCAGCGCCTACGAGCAGTACTTC.

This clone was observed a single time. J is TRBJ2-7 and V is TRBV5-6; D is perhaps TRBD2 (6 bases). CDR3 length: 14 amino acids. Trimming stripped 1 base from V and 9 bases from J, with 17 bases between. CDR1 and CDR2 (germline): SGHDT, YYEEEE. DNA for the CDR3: TGTGCCAGCAGCTTGTCGGGGGAAAGGAGTGGGCAGTACTTC. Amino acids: CASSLSGERSGQYF. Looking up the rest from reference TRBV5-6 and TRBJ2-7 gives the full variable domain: DAGVTQSPTHLIKTRGQQVTLRCSPKSGHDTVSWYQQALGQGPQFIFQYYEEEERQRGNFPDRFSGHQFPNYSSELNVNALLLGDSALYLCASSLSGERSGQYFGPGTRLTVT.

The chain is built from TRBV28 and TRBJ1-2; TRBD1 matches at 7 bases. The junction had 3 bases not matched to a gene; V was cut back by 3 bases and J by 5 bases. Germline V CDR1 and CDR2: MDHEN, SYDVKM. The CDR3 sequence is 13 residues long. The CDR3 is CASSLGQSYGYTF. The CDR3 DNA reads TGTGCCAGCAGTTTGGGACAGTCATATGGCTACACCTTC.

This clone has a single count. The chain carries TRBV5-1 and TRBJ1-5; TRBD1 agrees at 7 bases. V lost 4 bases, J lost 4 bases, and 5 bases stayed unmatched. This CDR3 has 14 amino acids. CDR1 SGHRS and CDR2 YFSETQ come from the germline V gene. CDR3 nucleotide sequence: TGCGCCAGCAGCCCGGGGACAGAAAATCAGCCCCAGCATTTT. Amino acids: CASSPGTENQPQHF.

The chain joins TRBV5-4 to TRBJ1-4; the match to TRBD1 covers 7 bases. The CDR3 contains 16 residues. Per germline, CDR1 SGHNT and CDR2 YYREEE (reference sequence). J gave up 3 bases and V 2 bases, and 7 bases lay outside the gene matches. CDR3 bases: TGTGCCAGCAGCTTCCGTACAGGGGTATCTAATGAAAAACTGTTTTTT. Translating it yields CASSFRTGVSNEKLFF.